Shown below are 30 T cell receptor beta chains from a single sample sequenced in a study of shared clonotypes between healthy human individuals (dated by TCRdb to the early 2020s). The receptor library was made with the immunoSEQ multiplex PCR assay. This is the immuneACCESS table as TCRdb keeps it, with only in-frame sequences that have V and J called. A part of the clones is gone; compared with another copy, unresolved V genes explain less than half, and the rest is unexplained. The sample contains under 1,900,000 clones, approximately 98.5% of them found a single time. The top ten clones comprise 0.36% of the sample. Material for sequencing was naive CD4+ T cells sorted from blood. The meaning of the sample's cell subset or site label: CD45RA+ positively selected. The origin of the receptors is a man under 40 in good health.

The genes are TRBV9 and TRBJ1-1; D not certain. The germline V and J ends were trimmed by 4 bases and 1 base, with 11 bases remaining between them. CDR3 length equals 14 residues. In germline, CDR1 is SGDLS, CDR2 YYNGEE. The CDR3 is CASSPRSANTEAFF. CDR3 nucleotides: TGTGCCAGCAGCCCCCGGTCCGCGAACACTGAAGCTTTCTTT.

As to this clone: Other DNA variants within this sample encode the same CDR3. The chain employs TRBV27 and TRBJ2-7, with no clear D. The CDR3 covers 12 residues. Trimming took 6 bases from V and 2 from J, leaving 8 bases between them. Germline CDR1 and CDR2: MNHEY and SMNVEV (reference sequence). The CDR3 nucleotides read TGTGCCAGCAGCCGACTGCCCTACGAGCAGTACTTC. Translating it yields CASSRLPYEQYF.

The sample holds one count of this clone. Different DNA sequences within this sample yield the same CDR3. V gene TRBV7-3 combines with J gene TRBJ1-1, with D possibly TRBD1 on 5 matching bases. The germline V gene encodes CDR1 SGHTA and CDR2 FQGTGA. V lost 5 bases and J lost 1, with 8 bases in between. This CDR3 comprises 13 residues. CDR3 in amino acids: CASSPTGNTEAFF. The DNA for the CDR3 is TGTGCCAGCAGCCCCACAGGGAACACTGAAGCTTTCTTT.

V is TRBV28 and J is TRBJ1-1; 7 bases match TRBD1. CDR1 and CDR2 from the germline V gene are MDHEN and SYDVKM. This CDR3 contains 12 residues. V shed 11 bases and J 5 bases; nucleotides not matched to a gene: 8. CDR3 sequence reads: CAGRQGPTEAFF. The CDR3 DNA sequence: TGTGCCGGGAGACAGGGACCGACTGAAGCTTTCTTT.

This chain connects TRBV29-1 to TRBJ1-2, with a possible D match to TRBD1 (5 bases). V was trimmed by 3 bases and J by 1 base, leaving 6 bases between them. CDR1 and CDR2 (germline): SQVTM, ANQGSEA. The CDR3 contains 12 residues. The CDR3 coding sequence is TGCAGCGTTGACAGGGTTAACTATGGCTACACCTTC. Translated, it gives CSVDRVNYGYTF. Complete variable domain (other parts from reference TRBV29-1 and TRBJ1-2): SAVISQKPSRDICQRGTSLTIQCQVDSQVTMMFWYRQQPGQSLTLIATANQGSEATYESGFVIDKFPISRPNLTFSTLTVSNMSPEDSSIYLCSVDRVNYGYTFGSGTRLTVV.

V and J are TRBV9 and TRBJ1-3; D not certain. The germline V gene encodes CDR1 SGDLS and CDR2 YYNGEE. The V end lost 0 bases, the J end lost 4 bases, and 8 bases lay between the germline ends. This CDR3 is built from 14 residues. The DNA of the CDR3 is TGTGCCAGCAGCGTAGAGCCCCGCGGAAACACCATATATTTT. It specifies CASSVEPRGNTIYF.

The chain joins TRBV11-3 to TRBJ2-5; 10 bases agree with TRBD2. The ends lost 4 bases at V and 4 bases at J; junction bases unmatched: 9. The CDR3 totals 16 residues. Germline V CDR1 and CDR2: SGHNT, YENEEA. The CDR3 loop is CASSSGASGSGETQYF. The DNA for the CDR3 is TGTGCCAGCAGCTCCGGGGCTAGCGGGAGTGGAGAGACCCAGTACTTC.

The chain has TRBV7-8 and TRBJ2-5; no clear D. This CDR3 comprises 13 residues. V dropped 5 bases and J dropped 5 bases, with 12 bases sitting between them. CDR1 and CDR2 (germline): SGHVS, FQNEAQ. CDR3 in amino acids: CASSLVVGETQYF. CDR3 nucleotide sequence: TGTGCCAGCAGCCTAGTTGTAGGGGAGACCCAGTACTTC.

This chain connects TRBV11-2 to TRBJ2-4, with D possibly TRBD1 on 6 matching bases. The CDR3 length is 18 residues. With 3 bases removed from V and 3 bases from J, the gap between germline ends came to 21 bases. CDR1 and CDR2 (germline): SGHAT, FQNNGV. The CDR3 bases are TGTGCCAGCAGCTTTTTCCCAGGGGCCCTATCCTACAAAAACATTCAGTACTTC. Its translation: CASSFFPGALSYKNIQYF.

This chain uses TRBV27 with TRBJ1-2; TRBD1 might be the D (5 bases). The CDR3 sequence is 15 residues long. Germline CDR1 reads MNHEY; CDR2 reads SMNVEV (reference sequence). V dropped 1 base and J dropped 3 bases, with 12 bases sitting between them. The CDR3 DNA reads TGTGCCAGCAGTTTATTCGCAGGGCGGGACTATGGCTACACCTTC. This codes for CASSLFAGRDYGYTF.

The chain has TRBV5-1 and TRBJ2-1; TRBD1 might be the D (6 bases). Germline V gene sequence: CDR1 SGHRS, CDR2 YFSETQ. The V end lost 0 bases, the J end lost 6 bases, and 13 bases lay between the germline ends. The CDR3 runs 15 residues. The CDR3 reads CASSLEQGNVNEQFF. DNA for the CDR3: TGCGCCAGCAGCTTGGAACAGGGCAACGTCAATGAGCAGTTCTTC.

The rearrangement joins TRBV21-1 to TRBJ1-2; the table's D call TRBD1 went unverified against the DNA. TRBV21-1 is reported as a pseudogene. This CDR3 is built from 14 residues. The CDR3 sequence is CASTWGRGKDGYTF. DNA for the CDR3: TGTGCCAGCACGTGGGGCAGGGGGAAGGATGGCTACACCTTC.

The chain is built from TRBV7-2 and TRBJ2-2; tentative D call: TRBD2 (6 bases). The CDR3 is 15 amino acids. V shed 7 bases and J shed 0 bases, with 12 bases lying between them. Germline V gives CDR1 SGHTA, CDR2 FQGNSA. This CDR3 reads CASTPLATNTGELFF. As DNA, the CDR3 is TGTGCCAGCACCCCACTAGCCACGAACACCGGGGAGCTGTTTTTT.

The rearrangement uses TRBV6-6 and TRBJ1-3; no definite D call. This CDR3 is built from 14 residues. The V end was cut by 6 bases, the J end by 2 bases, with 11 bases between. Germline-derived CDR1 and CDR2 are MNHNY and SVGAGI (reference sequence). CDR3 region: CASSPAGTGNTIYF. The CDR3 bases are TGTGCCAGCAGCCCGGCGGGGACTGGAAACACCATATATTTT.

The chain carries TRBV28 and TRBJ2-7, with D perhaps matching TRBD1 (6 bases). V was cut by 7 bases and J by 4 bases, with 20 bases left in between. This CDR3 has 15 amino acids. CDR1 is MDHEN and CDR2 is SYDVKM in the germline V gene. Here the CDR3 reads CASKTRRGSGYEQYF. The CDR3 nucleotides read TGTGCCAGCAAAACCCGCAGGGGATCGGGGTACGAGCAGTACTTC.

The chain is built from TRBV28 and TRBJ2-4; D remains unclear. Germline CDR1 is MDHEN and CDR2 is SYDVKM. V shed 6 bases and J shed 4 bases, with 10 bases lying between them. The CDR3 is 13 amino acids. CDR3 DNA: TGTGCCAGCAGACCCGACGGGAAAAACATTCAGTACTTC. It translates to CASRPDGKNIQYF.

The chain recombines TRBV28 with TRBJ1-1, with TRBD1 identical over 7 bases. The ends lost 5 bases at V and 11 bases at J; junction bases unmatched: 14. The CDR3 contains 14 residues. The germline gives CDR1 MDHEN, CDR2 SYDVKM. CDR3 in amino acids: CASSAPGQRGDAFF. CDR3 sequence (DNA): TGTGCCAGCAGTGCACCGGGACAGAGGGGTGACGCTTTCTTT.

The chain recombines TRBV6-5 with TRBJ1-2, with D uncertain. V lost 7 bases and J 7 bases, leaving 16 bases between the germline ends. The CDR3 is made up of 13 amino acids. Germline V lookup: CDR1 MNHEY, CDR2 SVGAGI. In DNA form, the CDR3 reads TGTGCCAGCAAGTTGTCCGTAATGGGTGGCTACACCTTC. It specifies CASKLSVMGGYTF.

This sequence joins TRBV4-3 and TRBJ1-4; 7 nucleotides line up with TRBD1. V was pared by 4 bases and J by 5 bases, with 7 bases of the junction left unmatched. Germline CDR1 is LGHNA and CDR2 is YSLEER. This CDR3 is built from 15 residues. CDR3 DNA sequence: TGCGCCAGCAGCCTAGGGACAGTCGACAATGAAAAACTGTTTTTT. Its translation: CASSLGTVDNEKLFF.

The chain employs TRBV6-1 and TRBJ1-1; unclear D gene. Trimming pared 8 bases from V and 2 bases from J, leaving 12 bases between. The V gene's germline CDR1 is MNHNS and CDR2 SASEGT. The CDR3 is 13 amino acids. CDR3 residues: CASSFQLNTEAFF. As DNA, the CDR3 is TGTGCCAGCTCATTCCAGTTAAACACTGAAGCTTTCTTT.

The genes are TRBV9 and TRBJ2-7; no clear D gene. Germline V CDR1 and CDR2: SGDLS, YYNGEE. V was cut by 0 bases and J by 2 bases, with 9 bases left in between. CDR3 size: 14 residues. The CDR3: CASSVATEPYEQYF. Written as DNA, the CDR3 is TGTGCCAGCAGCGTAGCTACAGAACCCTACGAGCAGTACTTC.

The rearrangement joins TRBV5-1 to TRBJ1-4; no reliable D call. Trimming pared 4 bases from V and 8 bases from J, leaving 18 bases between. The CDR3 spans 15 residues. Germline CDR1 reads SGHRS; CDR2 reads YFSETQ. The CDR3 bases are TGCGCCAGCAGCCTTAGGACGTTTCCGGGGGAAAAACTGTTTTTT. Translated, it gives CASSLRTFPGEKLFF.

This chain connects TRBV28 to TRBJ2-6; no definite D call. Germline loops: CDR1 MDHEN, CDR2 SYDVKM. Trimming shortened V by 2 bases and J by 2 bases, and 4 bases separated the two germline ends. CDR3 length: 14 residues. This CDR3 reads CASSLRAGANVLTF. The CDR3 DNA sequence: TGTGCCAGCAGTTTAAGGGCTGGGGCCAACGTCCTGACTTTC.

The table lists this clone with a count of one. The CDR3 is CASSLEVGQNYGYTF. The CDR3 region has the DNA TGTGCCAGCAGCTTAGAAGTGGGCCAAAACTATGGCTACACCTTC. This chain uses TRBV7-2 with TRBJ1-2; D unresolved. The CDR3 length is 15 residues. The V gene lost 1 base and the J gene lost 2 bases, with 11 bases spanning the gap. Germline CDR1 and CDR2: SGHTA and FQGNSA.

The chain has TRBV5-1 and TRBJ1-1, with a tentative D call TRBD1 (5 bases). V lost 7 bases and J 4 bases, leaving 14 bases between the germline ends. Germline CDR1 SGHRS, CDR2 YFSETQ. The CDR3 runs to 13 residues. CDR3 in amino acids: CASSAGWGTEAFF. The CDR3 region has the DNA TGCGCCAGCTCGGCAGGGTGGGGCACTGAAGCTTTCTTT.

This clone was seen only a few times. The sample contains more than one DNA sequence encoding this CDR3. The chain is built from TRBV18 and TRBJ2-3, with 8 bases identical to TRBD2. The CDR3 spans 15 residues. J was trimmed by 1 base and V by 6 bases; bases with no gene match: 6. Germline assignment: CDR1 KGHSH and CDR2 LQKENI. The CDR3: CASSPGGRRTDTQYF. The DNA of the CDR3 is TGTGCCAGCTCCCCAGGCGGGAGGCGCACAGATACGCAGTATTTT.

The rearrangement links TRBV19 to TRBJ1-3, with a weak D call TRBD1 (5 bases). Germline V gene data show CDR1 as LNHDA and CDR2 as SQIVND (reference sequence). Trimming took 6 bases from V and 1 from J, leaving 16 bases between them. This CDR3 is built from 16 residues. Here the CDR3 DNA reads TGTGCCAGTAGAGCCCGGGGCAGGGATTCTGGAAACACCATATATTTT. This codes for CASRARGRDSGNTIYF.

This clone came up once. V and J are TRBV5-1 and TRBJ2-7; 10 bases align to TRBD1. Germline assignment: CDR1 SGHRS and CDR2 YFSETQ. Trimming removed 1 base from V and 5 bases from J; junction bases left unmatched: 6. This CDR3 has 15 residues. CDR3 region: CASSLPRTGGDEQYF. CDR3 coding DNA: TGCGCCAGCAGCTTGCCTAGGACAGGGGGTGACGAGCAGTACTTC.

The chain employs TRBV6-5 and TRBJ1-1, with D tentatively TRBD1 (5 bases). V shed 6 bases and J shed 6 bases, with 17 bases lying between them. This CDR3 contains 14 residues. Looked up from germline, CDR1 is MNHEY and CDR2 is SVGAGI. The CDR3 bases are TGTGCCAGCAGATCCACATTGGGGGGACCTGAAGCTTTCTTT. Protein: CASRSTLGGPEAFF.

CDR3 in amino acids: CASSLTMGSNEKLFF. CDR3 nucleotides: TGTGCCAGCTCGCTTACAATGGGCTCTAATGAAAAACTGTTTTTT. The chain joins TRBV18 to TRBJ1-4; D remains ambiguous. The germline gives CDR1 KGHSH, CDR2 LQKENI. V was trimmed by 6 bases and J by 3 bases, leaving 14 bases between them. The CDR3 sequence is 15 residues long.